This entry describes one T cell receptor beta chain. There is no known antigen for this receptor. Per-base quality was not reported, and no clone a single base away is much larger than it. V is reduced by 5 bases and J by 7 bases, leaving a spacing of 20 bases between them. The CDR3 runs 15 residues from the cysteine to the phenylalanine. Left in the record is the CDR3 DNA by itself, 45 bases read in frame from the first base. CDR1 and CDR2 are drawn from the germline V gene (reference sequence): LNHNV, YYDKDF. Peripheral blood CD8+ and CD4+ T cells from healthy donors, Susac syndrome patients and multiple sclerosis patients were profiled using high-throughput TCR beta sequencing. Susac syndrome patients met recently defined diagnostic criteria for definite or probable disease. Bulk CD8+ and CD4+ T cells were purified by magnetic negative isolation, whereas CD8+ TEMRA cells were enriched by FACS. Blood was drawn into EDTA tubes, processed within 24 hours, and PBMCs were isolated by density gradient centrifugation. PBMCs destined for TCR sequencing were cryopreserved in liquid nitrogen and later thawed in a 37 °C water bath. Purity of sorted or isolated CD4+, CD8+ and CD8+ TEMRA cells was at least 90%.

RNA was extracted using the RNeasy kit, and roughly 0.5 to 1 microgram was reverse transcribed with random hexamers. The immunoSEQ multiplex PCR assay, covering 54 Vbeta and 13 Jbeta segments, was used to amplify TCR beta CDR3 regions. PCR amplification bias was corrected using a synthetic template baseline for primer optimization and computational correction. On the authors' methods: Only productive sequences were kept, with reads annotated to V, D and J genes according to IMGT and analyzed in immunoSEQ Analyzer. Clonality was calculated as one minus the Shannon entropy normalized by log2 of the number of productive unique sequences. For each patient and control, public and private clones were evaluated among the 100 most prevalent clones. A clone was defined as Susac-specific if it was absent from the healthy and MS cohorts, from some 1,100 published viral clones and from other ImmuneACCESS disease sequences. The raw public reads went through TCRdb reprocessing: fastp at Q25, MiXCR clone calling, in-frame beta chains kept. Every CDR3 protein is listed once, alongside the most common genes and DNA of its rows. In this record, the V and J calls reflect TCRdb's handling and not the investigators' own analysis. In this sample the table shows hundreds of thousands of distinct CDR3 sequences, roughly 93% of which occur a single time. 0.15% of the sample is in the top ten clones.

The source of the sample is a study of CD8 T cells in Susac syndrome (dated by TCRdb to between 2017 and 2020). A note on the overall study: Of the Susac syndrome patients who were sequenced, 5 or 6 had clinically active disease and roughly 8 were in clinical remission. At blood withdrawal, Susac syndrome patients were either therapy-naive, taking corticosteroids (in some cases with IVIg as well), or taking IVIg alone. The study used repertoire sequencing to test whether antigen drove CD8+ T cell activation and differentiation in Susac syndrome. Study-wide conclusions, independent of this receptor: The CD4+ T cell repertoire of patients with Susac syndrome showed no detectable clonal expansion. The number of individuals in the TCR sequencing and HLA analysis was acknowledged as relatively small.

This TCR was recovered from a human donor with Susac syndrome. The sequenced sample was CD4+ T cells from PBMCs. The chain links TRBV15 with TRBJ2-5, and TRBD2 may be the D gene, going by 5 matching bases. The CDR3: CATSLRISVAGTQYF. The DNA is TGTGCCACCAGCCTCCGAATCAGTGTCGCGGGGACCCAGTACTTC.